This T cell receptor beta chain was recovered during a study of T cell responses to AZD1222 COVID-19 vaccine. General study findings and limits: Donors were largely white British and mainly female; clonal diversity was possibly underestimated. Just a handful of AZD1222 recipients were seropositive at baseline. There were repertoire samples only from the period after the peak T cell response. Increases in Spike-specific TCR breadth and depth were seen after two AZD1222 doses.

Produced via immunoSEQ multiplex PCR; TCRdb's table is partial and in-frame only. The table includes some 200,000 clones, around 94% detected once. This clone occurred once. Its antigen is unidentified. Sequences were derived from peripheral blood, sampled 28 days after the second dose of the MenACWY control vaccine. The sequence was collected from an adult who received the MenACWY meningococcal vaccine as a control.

CDR3 sequence: CSALTGDGFSGYTF. The CDR3 DNA follows: TGCAGCGCTCTGACAGGGGACGGTTTTAGTGGCTACACCTTC. J is TRBJ1-2 and V is TRBV29-1, with 8 bases that match TRBD1. V gave up 7 bases and J gave up 7 bases; unmatched junction bases: 14. This CDR3 has 14 residues. The V gene's germline CDR1 is SQVTM and CDR2 ANQGSEA.